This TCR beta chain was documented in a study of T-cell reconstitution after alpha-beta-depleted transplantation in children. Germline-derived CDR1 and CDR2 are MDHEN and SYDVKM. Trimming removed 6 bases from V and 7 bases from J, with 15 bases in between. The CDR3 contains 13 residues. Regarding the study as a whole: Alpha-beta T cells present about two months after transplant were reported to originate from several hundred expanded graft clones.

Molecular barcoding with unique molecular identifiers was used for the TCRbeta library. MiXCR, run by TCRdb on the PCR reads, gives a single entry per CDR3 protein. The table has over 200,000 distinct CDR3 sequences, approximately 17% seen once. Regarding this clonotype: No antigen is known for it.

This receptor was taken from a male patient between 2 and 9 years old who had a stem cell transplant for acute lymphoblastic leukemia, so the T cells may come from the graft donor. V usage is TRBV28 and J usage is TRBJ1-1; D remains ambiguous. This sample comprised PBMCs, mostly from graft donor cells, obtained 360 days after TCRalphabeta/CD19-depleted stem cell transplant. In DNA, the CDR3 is TGTGCCAGCAGGCCCAAGTGGCTTAGTGAAGCTTTCTTT. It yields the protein CASRPKWLSEAFF.